This T cell receptor beta chain was sequenced during a study of blood T cells in healthy people across ages (dated by TCRdb to the mid-2010s). In terms of the full investigation: In model experiments, template switching captured roughly one uniquely barcoded TCR beta cDNA molecule for every two T cells. Donors were grouped into four age groups: young (average approximately 16 years), middle-aged (around 39), aged (around 66) and long-lived (around 80). To track age-related changes in TCR beta repertoire diversity, the study relied on deep sequencing normalized with unique cDNA molecular identifiers. Using the same blood draw, the study looked at two additional independent replicas of 1 million unique cDNA reads for two donors, one aged 18 to 29 and the other aged 80 or older. To avoid experimental bias, donors of different ages were distributed randomly across sequencing lanes. Overall study outcomes, separate from this receptor: Because profiling used bulk unsorted PBMCs, naive and antigen-experienced compartments could not be compared conclusively. Compared with the aged group, the long-lived group had more naive CD4+ T cells, fewer expanded clones and increased TCR diversity, a pattern suggesting age selection. Estimates of total diversity based on one million sequenced T cells were considered lower bounds and underestimates. There was a strong correlation between observed TCR beta diversity and the percentage of naive T cells measured by flow cytometry. As age increased, observed TCR beta diversity per million T cells dropped in a roughly linear way, and a significant reduction was already evident by age 40. Donor CMV infection status was unknown, potentially confounding age-related changes in expanded clonotypes.

The library was obtained by 5' RACE. TCRdb lists the instrument as Illumina HiSeq 2500. The second PCR ran for about 6 to 12 cycles and used a J-beta primer mix along with a sample-barcoded 5' primer. A unique molecular identifier was introduced onto each TCR beta cDNA molecule by a template-switch 5' adaptor carrying 12 random nucleotides. Each sample yielded at least 3 million CDR3-containing paired-end reads. First-strand cDNA was synthesized from all RNA with the Mint cDNA synthesis kit, primed by a TRBC-specific oligonucleotide. Following uracil-DNA glycosylase treatment, a first 18-cycle PCR with universal primers M1SS and BC2_uni_R was performed on all cDNA. The study's own analysis went as follows. Normalization of each sample was performed by random selection of 1 million high-quality reads, each carrying a distinct molecular identifier. Instead of being binned into consensus sequences, reads that shared molecular identifiers were thrown out. MiTCR, run with a Q25 quality threshold and the strictest error-elimination algorithm, handled CDR3 identification, clonotype clustering and error correction. A nonparametric unseen species model with Euler transformation was used to estimate lower-bound total TCR beta diversity. TCRdb applied fastp at Q25 and MiXCR to the public reads, then kept only in-frame beta chains. A single entry per CDR3 protein holds the most common genes and DNA from its merged rows. The authors' filters were not applied to this entry. The sample table lists approximately 1.5 million distinct CDR3 sequences, roughly 30% of them with a count of one. The ten biggest clones cover around 11% of the sample.

CDR1 and CDR2 are drawn from the germline V gene (reference sequence): SEHNR, FQNEAQ. Trimming costs V 4 bases and J 6 bases, and their ends lie 7 bases apart. From the cysteine through the phenylalanine, the CDR3 covers 11 amino acids. Only the CDR3 region is kept as DNA, spanning 33 bases read in frame from base 1. This clonotype was found a few times. Its recognized antigen is unknown. It has no much larger one-base neighbor in the sample; base qualities were not kept. The 39 donors, aged about 6 to 95 years, were systemically healthy Caucasian individuals from Russia. Each donor gave approximately 9.4 milliliters of peripheral blood, drawn into EDTA-treated Vacutainer tubes. PBMCs were isolated by Ficoll-Paque density-gradient centrifugation, with at least 6.5 million obtained per sample. Trizol reagent was used to extract total RNA from the PBMCs, yielding at least 6 micrograms per sample. For every donor, an aliquot of PBMCs went through flow cytometry to measure the percentages of naive CD45RAhigh/CD27high T cells.

The sequence is built from TRBV7-9 and TRBJ2-7; the D gene is perhaps TRBD1, on 6 matching bases. This clonotype originated in a woman aged 25 to 39 in good health. The sequenced sample was blood. Here is the DNA: TGTGCCAGCAGCTGGACAGTCGAGCAGTACTTC. Translated, it gives CASSWTVEQYF.